Below are 10 T cell receptor beta chains sequenced from a single sample in a study of T cell changes during pregnancy in multiple sclerosis. Only in-frame clones appear in the TCRdb table, and some are missing; sequencing was by immunoSEQ multiplex PCR. The sample records some 87,000 clones, roughly 96% being singletons. This sample comprised peripheral blood, obtained in the second trimester of pregnancy. The receptors shown here come from a female donor with multiple sclerosis, enrolled in a pregnancy study.

This chain joins TRBV2 and TRBJ1-5; 9 positions agree with TRBD1. This CDR3 has 18 residues. CDR1 and CDR2 from the germline V gene are SNHLY and FYNNEI. The V segment lost 4 bases and the J segment 4 bases; nucleotides outside the gene matches: 14. The CDR3 DNA sequence: TGTGCCAGCAGTGCCCCCAACAGGGGGCCGGAAGTAAATCAGCCCCAGCATTTT. Translation: CASSAPNRGPEVNQPQHF.

V usage is TRBV28 and J usage is TRBJ2-1, with a weak D call TRBD1 (6 bases). The germline V gene encodes CDR1 MDHEN and CDR2 SYDVKM. The CDR3 has 14 amino acids. Between the trimmed V and J ends, which lost 7 bases and 8 bases, there was a span of 18 bases. CDR3: CASIPPGRTDEQFF. CDR3 in DNA: TGTGCCAGCATCCCTCCAGGAAGGACAGATGAGCAGTTCTTC.

The rearrangement uses TRBV11-2 and TRBJ1-4; D unclear. Trimming took off 1 base at V and 8 bases at J, with 14 bases between the two ends. Germline lookup yields CDR1 SGHAT and CDR2 FQNNGV. The CDR3 totals 15 residues. The CDR3 spells CASSLVPGSLEKLFF. The CDR3 DNA is TGTGCCAGCAGCTTAGTTCCGGGTAGTTTGGAAAAACTGTTTTTT.

The CDR3 loop is CASSEPSGYNEQFF. In nucleotides, the CDR3 is TGCGCCAGCAGTGAGCCTAGCGGATACAATGAGCAGTTCTTC. The genes are TRBV10-2 and TRBJ2-1; 7 bases map to TRBD2. The CDR3 covers 14 residues. Per germline, CDR1 WSHSY and CDR2 SAAADI. J gave up 4 bases and V 2 bases, and 2 bases lay outside the gene matches.

V gene TRBV5-6 combines with J gene TRBJ2-1; 7 bases fit TRBD2. The CDR3 is 13 amino acids. Germline values: CDR1 SGHDT, CDR2 YYEEEE. J was trimmed by 8 bases and V by 0 bases; bases with no gene match: 2. DNA for the CDR3: TGTGCCAGCAGCTTGGTGGCGGGAGATGAGCAGTTCTTC. Its protein product is CASSLVAGDEQFF.

The chain employs TRBV15 and TRBJ1-4; no clear D gene. The CDR3 covers 16 residues. The germline gives CDR1 LNHNV, CDR2 YYDKDF (reference sequence). V was cut by 0 bases and J by 2 bases, with 10 bases left in between. The CDR3 protein is CATSRDRRRTNEKLFF. In DNA form, the CDR3 reads TGTGCCACCAGCAGAGATCGGAGAAGGACTAATGAAAAACTGTTTTTT.

The V call is TRBV4-1, the J call TRBJ1-5, with 8 bases fitting TRBD1. Looked up from germline, CDR1 is MGHRA and CDR2 is YSYEKL. V lost 0 bases, J lost 13 bases, and 14 bases stayed unmatched. The CDR3 has 16 amino acids. CDR3 in amino acids: CASSQDSSPTGTGQHF. The CDR3 DNA reads TGCGCCAGCAGCCAAGATTCTAGTCCTACCGGGACAGGTCAGCATTTT.

This clone has a single count. V is TRBV7-6 and J is TRBJ2-7; TRBD1 aligns across 8 bases. Looked up from germline, CDR1 is SGHVS and CDR2 is FNYEAQ. The CDR3 spans 14 residues. Trimming at V came to 5 bases and at J to 5 bases, leaving 8 bases not matched to a gene. The CDR3 here is CASSPGQVINEQYF. Here the CDR3 DNA reads TGTGCCAGCAGCCCGGGACAGGTAATCAACGAGCAGTACTTC.

The chain carries TRBV13 and TRBJ2-7; a possible D gene is TRBD1 (5 bases). The V end was cut by 5 bases, the J end by 0 bases, with 14 bases between. Per germline, CDR1 PRHDT and CDR2 FYEKMQ (reference sequence). This CDR3 region has 15 residues. Here the CDR3 DNA reads TGTGCCAGCAGCCCTCCAGACAGTAGCTCCTACGAGCAGTACTTC. Translation: CASSPPDSSSYEQYF.

The J gene is TRBJ1-4, the V gene TRBV28, with 7 bases lining up with TRBD1. Unmatched junction bases numbered 6, after V lost 5 bases and J lost 3 bases. The length of the CDR3 is 15 residues. Germline values: CDR1 MDHEN, CDR2 SYDVKM. CDR3 coding DNA: TGTGCCAGCAGTCCTGGACAGGCACCTAATGAAAAACTGTTTTTT. Its translation: CASSPGQAPNEKLFF.